This T cell receptor (beta chain) is drawn from a study of PD-L1 blockade in urothelial cancer. Whole-study results and caveats: Pretreatment blood TCR clonality under the median forecast improved survival.

Details on this clone: Its antigen is undetermined.

Time point denoted: peripheral blood 6 weeks after treatment start. Peripheral blood mononuclear cells were collected from every patient before and during treatment, yielding between 1 and 8 samples per patient. Measured with immunoSEQ multiplex PCR; TCRdb has only the in-frame clones, and not every one. The sample records around 50,000 clones, 70% to 85% being singletons. Germline lookup yields CDR1 SEHNR and CDR2 FQNEAQ (reference sequence). Losses at the gene ends were 5 bases for V and 8 bases for J; bases not matched to a gene: 5. There are 14 residues in the CDR3. This rearrangement joins TRBV7-9 to TRBJ2-2; TRBD2 agrees at 10 bases. This specimen was PBMCs, taken around atezolizumab (anti-PD-L1) treatment. The origin of this receptor is a man in his forties or fifties with urothelial cancer. CDR3 nucleotides: TGTGCCAGCAGCCAGGGACTAGCGACTGGGGAGCTGTTTTTT. Its protein is CASSQGLATGELFF.